The clone carrying this TCR beta chain was observed many times. The data were taken from a study of tumor-infiltrating lymphocytes in primary liver carcinoma. The authors made TCR beta cDNA from 400 to 550 ng total RNA with a constant-region primer. Investigators got TCR beta libraries out of three nested multiplex PCR rounds, done with slightly modified ARM-PCR. TRBV1-TRBV30 forward and Cbeta reverse primers drove the first two approximately 11-cycle rounds. One entry per CDR3 protein, called by TCRdb with MiXCR from the multiplex PCR reads. The sample carries about 44,000 distinct CDR3 sequences, more than 70% recorded once. Unsorted bulk tissue (about 20-30 mg) underwent RNA and DNA co-extraction. This CDR3 spans 19 amino acids. The trim removed 1 base at V and 5 bases at J, leaving 11 bases unmatched. CDR1 is SGHNT, CDR2 YYREEE, per germline (reference sequence).

This chain joins TRBV5-4 and TRBJ2-3; TRBD2 aligns across 15 bases. This clonotype was obtained from a woman aged 30 to 39 with primary liver carcinoma and hepatitis B virus infection. Sequencing input: tumor-adjacent normal liver tissue. CDR3 sequence reads: CASSLNRGLAGGKRDTQYF. In DNA form, the CDR3 reads TGTGCCAGCAGCTTGAATCGTGGACTAGCGGGAGGGAAGAGAGATACGCAGTATTTT.